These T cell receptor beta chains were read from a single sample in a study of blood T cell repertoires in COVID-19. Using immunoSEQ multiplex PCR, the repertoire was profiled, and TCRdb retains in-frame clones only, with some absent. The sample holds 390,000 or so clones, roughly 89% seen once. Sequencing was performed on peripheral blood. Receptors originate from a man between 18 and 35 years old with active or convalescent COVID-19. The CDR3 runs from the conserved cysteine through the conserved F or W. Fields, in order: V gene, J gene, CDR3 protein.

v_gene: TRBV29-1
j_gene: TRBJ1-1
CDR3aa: CSVSGVNEAFF

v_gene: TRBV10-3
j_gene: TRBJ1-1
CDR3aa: CAISETIGQGTEAFF

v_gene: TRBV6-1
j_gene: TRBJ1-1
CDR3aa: CASSEVRNTEAFF

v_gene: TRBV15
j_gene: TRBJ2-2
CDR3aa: CATSREPQGAKSGELFF

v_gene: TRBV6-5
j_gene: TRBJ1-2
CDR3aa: CASSSRGGGLDGYTF

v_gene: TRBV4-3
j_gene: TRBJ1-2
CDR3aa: CASSHSVGANYGYTF

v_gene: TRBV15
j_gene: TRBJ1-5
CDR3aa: CATSRADQPQHF

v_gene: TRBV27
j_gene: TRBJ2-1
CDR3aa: CASSLVPKREWYNEQFF

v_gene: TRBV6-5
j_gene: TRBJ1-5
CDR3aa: CASSYSGAGQPQHF

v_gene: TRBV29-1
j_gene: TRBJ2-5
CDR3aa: CSVVGKQETQYF

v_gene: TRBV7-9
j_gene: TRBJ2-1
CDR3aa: CASSFYLSGRSYNEQFF

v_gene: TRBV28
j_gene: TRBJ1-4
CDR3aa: CASGAGIDEKLFF

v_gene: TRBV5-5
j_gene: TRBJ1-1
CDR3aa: CASKPDTVNTEAFF

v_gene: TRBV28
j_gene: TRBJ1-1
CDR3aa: CASSLGQGWTEAFF

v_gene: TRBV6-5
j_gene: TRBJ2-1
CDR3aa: CASSARASGYYEQFF

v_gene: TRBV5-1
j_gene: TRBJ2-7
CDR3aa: CASSRGGENEQYF

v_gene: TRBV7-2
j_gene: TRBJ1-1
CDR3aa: CASSWRRDTEAFF

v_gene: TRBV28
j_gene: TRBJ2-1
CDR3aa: CASSSRRNEQFF

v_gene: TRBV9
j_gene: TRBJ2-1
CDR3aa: CASSGGTVNEQFF

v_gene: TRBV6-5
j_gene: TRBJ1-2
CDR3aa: CASTGQGLIYGYTF

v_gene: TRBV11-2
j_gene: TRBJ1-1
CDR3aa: CASRDMKGTEAFF

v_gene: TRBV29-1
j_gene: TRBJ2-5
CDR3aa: CSVEAGGHQETQYF

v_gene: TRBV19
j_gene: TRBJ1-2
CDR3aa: CASSIVGKGGLNYGYTF

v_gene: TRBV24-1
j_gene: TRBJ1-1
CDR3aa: CATSDSGTGNTEAFF

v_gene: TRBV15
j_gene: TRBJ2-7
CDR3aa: CATSREGASGGAYEQYF

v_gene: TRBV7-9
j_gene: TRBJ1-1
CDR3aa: CASSSLTGANTEAFF

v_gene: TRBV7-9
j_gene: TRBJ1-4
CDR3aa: CASSFATEPEKLFF

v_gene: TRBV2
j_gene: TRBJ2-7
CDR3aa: CASSEGGLATYEQYF

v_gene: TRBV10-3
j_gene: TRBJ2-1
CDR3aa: CAISGGLAGNEQFF

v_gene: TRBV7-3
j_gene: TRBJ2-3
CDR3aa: CASSPISAGVSTDTQYF

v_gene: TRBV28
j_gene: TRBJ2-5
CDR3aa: CASSLRGPIGTQYF

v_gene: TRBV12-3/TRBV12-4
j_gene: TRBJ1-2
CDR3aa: CASSATGTDGYTF

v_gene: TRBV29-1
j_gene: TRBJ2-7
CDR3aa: CSVEGTSGSSYEQYF

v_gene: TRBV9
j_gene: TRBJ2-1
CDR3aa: CASSVESSGGAFFNEQFF

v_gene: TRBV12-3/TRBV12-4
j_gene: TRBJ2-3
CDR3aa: CASGRGGTDTQYF

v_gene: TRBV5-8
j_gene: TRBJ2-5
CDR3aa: CASSPVIGLGGETQYF

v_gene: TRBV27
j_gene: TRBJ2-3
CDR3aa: CASSSPGLAGAATDTQYF

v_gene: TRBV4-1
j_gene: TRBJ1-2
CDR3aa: CASSPPDRVAYGYTF